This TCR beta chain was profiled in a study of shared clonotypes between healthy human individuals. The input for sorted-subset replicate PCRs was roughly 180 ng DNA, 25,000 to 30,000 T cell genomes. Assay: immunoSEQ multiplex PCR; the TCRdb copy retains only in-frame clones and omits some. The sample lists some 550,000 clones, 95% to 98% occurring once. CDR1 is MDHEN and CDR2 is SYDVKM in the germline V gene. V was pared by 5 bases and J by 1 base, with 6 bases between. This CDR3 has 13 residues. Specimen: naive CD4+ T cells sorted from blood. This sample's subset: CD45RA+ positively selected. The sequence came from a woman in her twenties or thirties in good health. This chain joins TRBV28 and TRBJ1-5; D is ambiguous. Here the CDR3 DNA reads TGTGCCAGCAGTCGGCTCAGCAATCAGCCCCAGCATTTT. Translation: CASSRLSNQPQHF.